This T cell receptor (beta chain) was sequenced during a study of cytomegalovirus exposure and HLA in healthy donors. Study-level information: In terms of ancestry, the Caucasian-associated cluster contained about 81% of the approximately 400 genotyped donors.

Vbeta (60) and Jbeta (13) primers were used in the PCR. The data were produced by immunoSEQ multiplex PCR, yet TCRdb's version contains in-frame clones alone and is incomplete. The data show 150,000 to 200,000 clones, 65% to 80% seen once. CDR3 size: 14 residues. Germline V gives CDR1 SGHDT, CDR2 YYEEEE. The V and J ends lost 2 bases and 1 base, in that order; junction bases with no gene match: 2. The V call is TRBV5-6, the J call TRBJ1-1, with 7 bases fitting TRBD1. The sample was PBMCs. The origin of this receptor is a man younger than 30 in good health and CMV-seropositive. CDR3 in amino acids: CASSFGQANTEAFF. CDR3 bases: TGTGCCAGCAGCTTCGGACAGGCGAACACTGAAGCTTTCTTT.